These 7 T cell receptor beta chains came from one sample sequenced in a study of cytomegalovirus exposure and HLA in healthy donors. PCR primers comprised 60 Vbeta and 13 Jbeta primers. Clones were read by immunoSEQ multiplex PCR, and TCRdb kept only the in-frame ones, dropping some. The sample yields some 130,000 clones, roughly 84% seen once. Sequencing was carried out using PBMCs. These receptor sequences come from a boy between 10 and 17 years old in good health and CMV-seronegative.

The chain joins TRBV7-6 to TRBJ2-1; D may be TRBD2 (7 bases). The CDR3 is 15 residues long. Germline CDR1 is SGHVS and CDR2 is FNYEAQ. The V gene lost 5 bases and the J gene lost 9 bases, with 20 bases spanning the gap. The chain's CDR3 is CASSPTPLGGGEQFF. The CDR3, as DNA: TGTGCCAGCAGCCCCACCCCATTGGGAGGGGGTGAGCAGTTCTTC.

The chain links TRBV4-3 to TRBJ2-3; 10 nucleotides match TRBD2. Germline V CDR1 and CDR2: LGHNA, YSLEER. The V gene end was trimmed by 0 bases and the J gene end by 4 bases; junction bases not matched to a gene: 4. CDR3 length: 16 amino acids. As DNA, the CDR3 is TGCGCCAGCAGCCAAGAAGGAAGCGGGGGGGCAGATACGCAGTATTTT. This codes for CASSQEGSGGADTQYF.

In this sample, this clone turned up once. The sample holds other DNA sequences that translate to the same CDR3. Here the CDR3 DNA reads TGTGCCAGCTCACCACCCGGGGGCTACGAGCAGTACTTC. This codes for CASSPPGGYEQYF. This chain uses TRBV18 with TRBJ2-7, with D possibly being TRBD2 (6 bases). Germline V lookup: CDR1 KGHSH, CDR2 LQKENI. CDR3 size: 13 residues. Trimming removed 0 bases at V and 3 bases at J, with 6 bases between.

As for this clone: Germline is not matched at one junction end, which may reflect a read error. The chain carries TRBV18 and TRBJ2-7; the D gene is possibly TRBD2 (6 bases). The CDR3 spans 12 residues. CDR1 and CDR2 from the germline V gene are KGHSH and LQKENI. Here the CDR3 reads CASSPIGGPPHF. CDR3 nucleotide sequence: TGTGCCAGCTCCCCCATTGGAGGGCCTCCCCACTTC.

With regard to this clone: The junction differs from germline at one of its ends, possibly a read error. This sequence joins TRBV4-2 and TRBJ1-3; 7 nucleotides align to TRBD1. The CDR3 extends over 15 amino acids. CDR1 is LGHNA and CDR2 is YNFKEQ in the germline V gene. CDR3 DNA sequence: TGTGCCAGCAGTCAAGGGGACAGCTCTGGAAACACCATATATTTT. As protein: CASSQGDSSGNTIYF.

The CDR3 sequence: CASSIVAGGVTDTQYF. The DNA for the CDR3 is TGTGCCAGTAGTATAGTTGCGGGAGGCGTCACAGATACGCAGTATTTT. The V gene is TRBV19, the J gene TRBJ2-3; 8 nucleotides agree with TRBD2. Trimming took 1 base from V and 2 from J; bases not matched to a gene: 5. The CDR3 length is 16 residues. The germline V gene encodes CDR1 LNHDA and CDR2 SQIVND (reference sequence).

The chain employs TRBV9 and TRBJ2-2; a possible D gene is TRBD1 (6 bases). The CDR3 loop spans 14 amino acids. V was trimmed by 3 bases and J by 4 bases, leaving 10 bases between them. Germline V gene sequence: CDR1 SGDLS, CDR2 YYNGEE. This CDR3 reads CASSAQGFTGELFF. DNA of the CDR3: TGTGCCAGCAGCGCACAGGGATTCACCGGGGAGCTGTTTTTT.